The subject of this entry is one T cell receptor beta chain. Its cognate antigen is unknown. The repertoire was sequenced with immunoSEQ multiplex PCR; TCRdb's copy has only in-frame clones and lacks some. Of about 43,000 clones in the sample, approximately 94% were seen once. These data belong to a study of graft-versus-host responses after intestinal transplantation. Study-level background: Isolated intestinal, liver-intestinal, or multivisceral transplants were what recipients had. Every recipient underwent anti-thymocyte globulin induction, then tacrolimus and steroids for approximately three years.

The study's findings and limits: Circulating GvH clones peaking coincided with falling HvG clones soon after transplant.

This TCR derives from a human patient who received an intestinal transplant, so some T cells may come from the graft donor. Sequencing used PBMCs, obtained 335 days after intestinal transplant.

The CDR3 DNA sequence: TGTGCCAGCAGTGGGGGCGGGGCGGCTAATGAAAAACTGTTTTTT. Its protein product is CASSGGGAANEKLFF. V is TRBV6-6 and J is TRBJ1-4; maybe TRBD1 (6 bases). The ends were cut back, 5 bases at V and 3 bases at J, with 13 bases in the middle. This CDR3 has 15 residues. Germline-derived CDR1 and CDR2 are MNHNY and SVGAGI (reference sequence).